This is a list of T cell receptor beta chains from one sample in a study of shared clonotypes between healthy human individuals. The table came from immunoSEQ multiplex PCR; TCRdb's copy has only in-frame clones and leaves some out. The data show 2 million or so clones, over 85% seen once. The sequencing input was naive CD8+ T cells sorted from blood. All receptors come from a man aged 18 to 30 in good health. CDR3s include the opening cysteine and the closing phenylalanine or tryptophan. The D gene is left open where the match is weak. Expanded clones are given a class, and other clones once, few, many or no size at all.

TRBJ2-1 | TRBV7-8 | - | - | TGTGCCAGCAGTATAGGTGGGAAGGCCTACAATGAGCAGTTCTTC | CASSIGGKAYNEQFF
TRBJ2-7 | TRBV5-6 | - | - | TGTGCCAGCAGCCAGGAAGGTTATACCTACGAGCAGTACTTC | CASSQEGYTYEQYF
TRBJ2-3 | TRBV5-6 | - | - | TGTGCCAGCAGCTTTGACCGCACAGATACGCAGTATTTT | CASSFDRTDTQYF
TRBJ2-1 | TRBV9 | - | once | TGTGCCAGCAGCGAGAGCCTAGTGAATGAGCAGTTCTTC | CASSESLVNEQFF
TRBJ1-1 | TRBV19 | TRBD1 | - | TGTGCCAGTTCCGGGACAGCGCATGACGAAGCTTTCTTT | CASSGTAHDEAFF
TRBJ1-2 | TRBV2 | - | - | TGTGCCAGCATCGGCAGGGCCACCTATGGCTACACCTTC | CASIGRATYGYTF
TRBJ2-3 | TRBV27 | TRBD2 | once | TGTGCCAGCAGTTTAGGCGGGGGGACCCCAGATACGCAGTATTTT | CASSLGGGTPDTQYF
TRBJ1-3 | TRBV6-5 | - | - | TGTGCCAGCAGTCTTCGGTATTCTGGAAACACCATATATTTT | CASSLRYSGNTIYF
TRBJ1-2 | TRBV7-6 | - | - | TGTGCCAGCAGCCCGGGGACTCCGGGCGATGGCTACACCTTC | CASSPGTPGDGYTF
TRBJ2-1 | TRBV6-5 | - | once | TGTGCCAGCAGTGAGGGGGGGCATGAGCAGTTCTTC | CASSEGGHEQFF
TRBJ2-7 | TRBV25-1 | - | - | TGTGCCAGCAGCCAGGGGGGCTCCTACGAGCAGTACTTC | CASSQGGSYEQYF
TRBJ2-7 | TRBV4-3 | - | - | TGCGCCAGCAGCCTTCAGGCCGCGAATTCCGGGACCCACTACGAGCAGTACTTC | CASSLQAANSGTHYEQYF
TRBJ2-7 | TRBV7-6 | - | - | TGTGCCAGCAGCTTAATTGGTGACGGGGAAGCCTACGAGCAGTACTTC | CASSLIGDGEAYEQYF
TRBJ1-1 | TRBV27 | - | - | TGTGCCAGCAGTGCGGGACTTTTGAACACTGAAGCTTTCTTT | CASSAGLLNTEAFF
TRBJ1-4 | TRBV2 | TRBD1 | - | TGTGCCAGCAGTGAAAGGGGGCGCGAAAATGAAAAACTGTTTTTT | CASSERGRENEKLFF
TRBJ1-4 | TRBV2 | - | - | TGTGCCAGCAGAGGAGCTAATGAAAAACTGTTTTTT | CASRGANEKLFF
TRBJ2-5 | TRBV11-3 | - | - | TGTGCCAGCAGCTCGGAAGCTAGGGAGACCCAGTACTTC | CASSSEARETQYF
TRBJ2-7 | TRBV2 | - | - | TGTGCCAGCAGTGAAGGTGCGGCCTTATACTACGAGCAGTACTTC | CASSEGAALYYEQYF
TRBJ1-2 | TRBV5-1 | - | - | TGCGCCAGCAGCTCCCGACAGGACTATGGCTACACCTTC | CASSSRQDYGYTF
TRBJ2-1 | TRBV27 | TRBD2 | - | TGTGCCAGCAGTGCTCATGCGGGAGGGCCTTACAATGAGCAGTTCTTC | CASSAHAGGPYNEQFF
TRBJ2-1 | TRBV11-1 | - | - | TGTGCCAGCAGCTTAGGAGCTGGGGGGCCCCCAAGCTCCTACAATGAGCAGTTCTTC | CASSLGAGGPPSSYNEQFF
TRBJ2-7 | TRBV6-1 | TRBD1 | - | TGTGCCAGCACGTACAGGGGCTCCTACGAGCAGTACTTC | CASTYRGSYEQYF
TRBJ1-2 | TRBV4-1 | - | - | TGCGCCAGCAGCCAAGTAGGAGGGGCCTATGGCTACACCTTC | CASSQVGGAYGYTF
TRBJ2-1 | TRBV28 | TRBD1 | - | TGTGCCAGCAGTATCCGACAGGGGTACAATGAGCAGTTCTTC | CASSIRQGYNEQFF
TRBJ1-2 | TRBV2 | TRBD1 | - | TGTGCCAGCAGCCCCCGTGACAGGGGAGAGAGCTATGGCTACACCTTC | CASSPRDRGESYGYTF
TRBJ1-1 | TRBV28 | - | - | TGTGCCAGCAGTTTACTCGTCCGGGGGGCGAACACTGAAGCTTTCTTT | CASSLLVRGANTEAFF
TRBJ2-7 | TRBV28 | TRBD1 | - | TGTGCCAGCACCCGGACAGGGGGCTCCTACGAGCAGTACTTC | CASTRTGGSYEQYF
TRBJ2-2 | TRBV4-1 | - | - | TGCGCCAGCAGACTTGATGGACTCAACACCGGGGAGCTGTTTTTT | CASRLDGLNTGELFF
TRBJ1-2 | TRBV5-6 | - | - | TGTGCCAGCAACCCTACCTGGGAGGTGGCTTCTAACTATGGCTACACCTTC | CASNPTWEVASNYGYTF
TRBJ1-2 | TRBV9 | - | - | TGTGCCAGCAGCGTTAGACGGGAGGGTTTCTATGGCTACACCTTC | CASSVRREGFYGYTF
TRBJ2-2 | TRBV7-9 | TRBD2 | - | TGTGCCAGCAGCCGAAAGATAGCGGGAGCGAACACCGGGGAGCTGTTTTTT | CASSRKIAGANTGELFF
TRBJ1-2 | TRBV5-1 | TRBD1 | - | TGCGCCAGCAGCTCACCGGGACAGGGCTATGGCTACACCTTC | CASSSPGQGYGYTF
TRBJ1-1 | TRBV19 | - | - | TGTGCCAGTAGTATAGGGTCAGCAACTGAAGCTTTCTTT | CASSIGSATEAFF
TRBJ2-1 | TRBV30 | - | - | TGTGCCTGGACCGGGACTTCGCACTACAATGAGCAGTTCTTC | CAWTGTSHYNEQFF
TRBJ1-2 | TRBV6-5 | - | - | TGTGCCAGCAGTTACTCGACAGAGCGCTATGGCTACACCTTC | CASSYSTERYGYTF
TRBJ1-4 | TRBV9 | - | - | TGTGCCAGCAGCGTAGGGGGGTCGACTAATGAAAAACTGTTTTTT | CASSVGGSTNEKLFF
TRBJ2-7 | TRBV6-1 | TRBD1 | - | TGTGCCACCCGGGACAGCCCCTACGAGCAGTACTTC | CATRDSPYEQYF
TRBJ2-1 | TRBV9 | - | - | TGTGCCAGCAGCGTAGTAAGGGCGGGATATGAGCAGTTCTTC | CASSVVRAGYEQFF
TRBJ2-3 | TRBV10-1 | - | - | TGCGCCAGCAGTGAGGTTGGGGTTACAGATACGCAGTATTTT | CASSEVGVTDTQYF
TRBJ1-6 | TRBV2 | - | - | TGTGCCAGCAGGGGGGTAGGGGGGCAGGCCGGAACCTATAATTCACCCCTCCACTTT | CASRGVGGQAGTYNSPLHF
TRBJ2-7 | TRBV5-4 | TRBD1 | - | TGTGCCAGCAGCCTGGGACAGGGGGCCTACGAGCAGTACTTC | CASSLGQGAYEQYF
TRBJ2-5 | TRBV10-3 | - | - | TGTGCCATCAGTGGGATGGAAGAGACCCAGTACTTC | CAISGMEETQYF
TRBJ1-1 | TRBV10-1 | - | - | TGCGCCAGCAGCCCGACCCGCGGCACTGAAGCTTTCTTT | CASSPTRGTEAFF
TRBJ1-5 | TRBV28 | - | - | TGTGCCAGCAGTCTTCTATGGGGGGAGAATCAGCCCCAGCATTTT | CASSLLWGENQPQHF
TRBJ2-7 | TRBV27 | - | - | TGTGCCAGCAGATATACCGTAGGGGGAACCTACGAGCAGTACTTC | CASRYTVGGTYEQYF
TRBJ2-7 | TRBV19 | - | - | TGTGCCAGTAGTATCGGACTGTTCTCCTACGAGCAGTACTTC | CASSIGLFSYEQYF
TRBJ2-7 | TRBV12-5 | TRBD2 | - | TGTGCTAGTGGTTTGGACCGGGACTACTCCTACGAGCAGTACTTC | CASGLDRDYSYEQYF
TRBJ2-3 | TRBV27 | TRBD1 | - | TGTGCCAGCAGTCTCCGGACAGGGCCCCTGGATACGCAGTATTTT | CASSLRTGPLDTQYF
TRBJ1-6 | TRBV9 | - | few | TGTGCCAGCAGCGTAGACCAAGCGGGCTATAATTCACCCCTCCACTTT | CASSVDQAGYNSPLHF
TRBJ1-1 | TRBV28 | - | - | TGTGCCAGCAGTCTCGCGGTTTCTGAAGCTTTCTTT | CASSLAVSEAFF
TRBJ2-7 | TRBV6-1 | TRBD1 | once | TGTGCCAGCAGTGTCCGGGACAGGGAAGTTTACGAGCAGTACTTC | CASSVRDREVYEQYF
TRBJ2-7 | TRBV27 | - | - | TGTGCCAGCAGTTTAGATGGATACGAGCAGTACTTC | CASSLDGYEQYF
TRBJ2-7 | TRBV7-9 | - | - | TGTGCCAGCAGCTTAGGACTAGAGGGCTACGAGCAGTACTTC | CASSLGLEGYEQYF
TRBJ2-1 | TRBV6-1 | - | once | TGTGCCAGCAGTGAAGTCCTTTTCACAGGCAATGAGCAGTTCTTC | CASSEVLFTGNEQFF
TRBJ2-7 | TRBV5-6 | - | - | TGTGCCAGCAGCACGCCCTACGAGCAGTACTTC | CASSTPYEQYF
TRBJ2-1 | TRBV13 | TRBD2 | - | TGTGCCAGCAGCTCGCCGGGACTAGGTTACAATGAGCAGTTCTTC | CASSSPGLGYNEQFF
TRBJ2-1 | TRBV7-9 | TRBD2 | - | TGTGCCAGCAGCCATTCTAGCGGGGAAGCCTACAATGAGCAGTTCTTC | CASSHSSGEAYNEQFF
TRBJ2-7 | TRBV19 | TRBD2 | - | TGTGCCAGTAGTAGCGGGCTAGCGGGGCCGCAGTACTTC | CASSSGLAGPQYF